Presented here are 7 T cell receptor beta chains from one specimen sequenced in a study of CD8 T cells in ankylosing spondylitis. Using its own MiXCR run on the 5' RACE reads, TCRdb lists one record per CDR3 protein. The sample holds about 360,000 distinct CDR3 sequences, 20% seen once. Sequenced: blood, either unsorted or a sorted T cell fraction (not recorded which). The receptors were sampled from a male donor with ankylosing spondylitis or in good health (not recorded which).

This clonotype was observed a few times. The rearrangement uses TRBV29-1 and TRBJ2-1; 8 bases match TRBD2. Germline V lookup: CDR1 SQVTM, CDR2 ANQGSEA. This CDR3 region has 14 residues. The V gene end was trimmed by 3 bases and the J gene end by 3 bases; junction bases not matched to a gene: 4. CDR3 sequence reads: CSVEGRGGYNEQFF. The CDR3 DNA sequence: TGCAGCGTTGAGGGTCGGGGGGGCTACAATGAGCAGTTCTTC.

V is TRBV20-1 and J is TRBJ2-3; 8 bases match TRBD2. Germline V gene data show CDR1 as DFQATT and CDR2 as SNEGSKA (reference sequence). The CDR3 runs 13 residues. Trimming took 7 bases from V and 6 from J; bases not matched to a gene: 9. CDR3: CSDSGGALDTQYF. In DNA form, the CDR3 reads TGCAGTGATTCGGGGGGGGCGCTGGATACGCAGTATTTT.

The CDR3 protein is CASSPRRTGGLQETQYF. The CDR3 DNA is TGTGCCAGCAGCCCTCGCAGGACAGGGGGTCTCCAAGAGACCCAGTACTTC. The chain is built from TRBV6-1 and TRBJ2-5, with TRBD1 matching 10 bases. In germline, CDR1 is MNHNS, CDR2 SASEGT. The junction had 11 bases not matched to a gene; V was cut back by 6 bases and J by 1 base. This CDR3 has 17 residues.

As for this clonotype: One base away lies a much larger clone, so this may be a sequencing read error. The V and J genes are TRBV14 and TRBJ2-7; TRBD1 agrees at 8 bases. Germline V lookup: CDR1 SGHDN, CDR2 FVKESK. This CDR3 comprises 15 residues. CDR3 amino acids: CACSLRQGRTYEQYF. CDR3 DNA: TGTGCCTGCAGCCTCCGACAGGGGCGCACCTACGAGCAGTACTTC.

The chain links TRBV7-2 to TRBJ2-5, with TRBD2 identical over 13 bases. The CDR3 extends over 15 amino acids. The V and J ends lost 6 bases and 4 bases, in that order; junction bases with no gene match: 5. Germline CDR1 and CDR2: SGHTA and FQGNSA. In DNA form, the CDR3 reads TGTGCCAGCAGTCCGGGACTAGCGGGGTCAGAGACCCAGTACTTC. Its protein is CASSPGLAGSETQYF.

This clonotype was seen more than once but under ten times. The gene calls are TRBV6-2 or TRBV6-3 and TRBJ2-7; TRBD1 matches 8 bases. CDR1 and CDR2 from the germline V gene are MNHEY and SVGEGT. The CDR3 spans 12 residues. Trimming took 6 bases from V and 6 from J; bases not matched to a gene: 4. CDR3 DNA: TGTGCCAGCAGATTCGACAGGGGCGAGCAGTACTTC. Residues: CASRFDRGEQYF.

Ten or more counts support this clonotype. This sequence joins TRBV6-5 and TRBJ2-1, with TRBD2 matching over 7 bases. The CDR3 length is 14 residues. V shed 0 bases and J 6 bases; nucleotides not matched to a gene: 2. Per the germline V gene, CDR1 is MNHEY and CDR2 is SVGAGI. The chain's CDR3 is CASSYSTGGNEQFF. In DNA form, the CDR3 reads TGTGCCAGCAGTTACTCGACGGGGGGCAATGAGCAGTTCTTC.